Presented here are 24 T cell receptor beta chains from one specimen sequenced in a study of OX40 agonist ivuxolimab in advanced cancers. Profiled with immunoSEQ multiplex PCR; TCRdb holds only in-frame clones, not every one. Among around 83,000 clones listed, 70% to 85% were seen once. This sample comprised CD4+ or CD8+ T cells sorted from blood, obtained in a trial of the OX40 agonist ivuxolimab. The receptors were sampled from an adult with an advanced solid tumor such as melanoma, head and neck, liver or kidney cancer.

This sequence joins TRBV7-3 and TRBJ1-1; 9 bases are shared with TRBD1. The CDR3 is 18 residues long. Germline loops: CDR1 SGHTA, CDR2 FQGTGA. The junction had 11 bases not matched to a gene; V was cut back by 1 base and J by 2 bases. The CDR3 DNA sequence: TGTGCCAGCAGCTTAAGCGCCGGGACAGGGTGGCGAAACACTGAAGCTTTCTTT. It specifies CASSLSAGTGWRNTEAFF.

The chain joins TRBV11-3 to TRBJ2-7; D might be TRBD1 (6 bases). Germline V gene data show CDR1 as SGHNT and CDR2 as YENEEA. The CDR3 sequence is 15 residues long. Trimming removed 4 bases from V and 3 bases from J, with 16 bases in between. The CDR3 loop is CASSSLQGQSYEQYF. Written as DNA, the CDR3 is TGTGCCAGCAGCTCCCTCCAAGGACAGAGCTACGAGCAGTACTTC.

The chain recombines TRBV7-9 with TRBJ1-2, with D possibly TRBD1 on 5 matching bases. V was pared by 5 bases and J by 7 bases, with 8 bases between. Germline V gene data show CDR1 as SEHNR and CDR2 as FQNEAQ (reference sequence). The CDR3 is made up of 11 amino acids. Written as DNA, the CDR3 is TGTGCCAGCAGCGGGGACCGTGGCTACACCTTC. It is translated as CASSGDRGYTF.

This clone was recorded a few times. The chain combines TRBV11-3 with TRBJ2-7, with D maybe TRBD1 (7 bases). The CDR3 runs 17 residues. Deletions cut 1 base from V and 2 bases from J, with 18 bases between. Germline V lookup: CDR1 SGHNT, CDR2 YENEEA. The CDR3 DNA reads as TGTGCCAGCAGCTTAGGAGGCGGGACAGATATTCCCTACGAGCAGTACTTC. Its protein product is CASSLGGGTDIPYEQYF.

This clone was seen just once. The chain joins TRBV7-2 to TRBJ2-2, with D uncertain. Germline lookup yields CDR1 SGHTA and CDR2 FQGNSA. This CDR3 is built from 16 residues. V lost 0 bases to trimming and J lost 0 bases, with 8 bases between them. The CDR3 bases are TGTGCCAGCAGCTTAGCAGCAGCCCCGAACACCGGGGAGCTGTTTTTT. Its protein is CASSLAAAPNTGELFF.

The gene calls are TRBV6-6 and TRBJ2-3, with a tentative D call TRBD1 (6 bases). Germline V gene sequence: CDR1 MNHNY, CDR2 SVGAGI (reference sequence). The V and J ends lost 5 bases and 2 bases respectively, with 11 bases between them. The CDR3 runs to 14 residues. DNA for the CDR3: TGTGCCAGCAGTGAGACAGGATACACAGATACGCAGTATTTT. It translates to CASSETGYTDTQYF.

The rearrangement uses TRBV7-6 and TRBJ1-1, with D unclear. Germline CDR1 SGHVS, CDR2 FNYEAQ. Trimming shortened V by 5 bases and J by 0 bases, and 10 bases separated the two germline ends. The CDR3 loop spans 14 amino acids. The DNA of the CDR3 is TGTGCCAGCAGCCTAATGACGGTGAACACTGAAGCTTTCTTT. Residues: CASSLMTVNTEAFF.

V and J are TRBV15 and TRBJ2-1, with a tentative D call TRBD2 (5 bases). V dropped 0 bases and J dropped 10 bases, with 7 bases sitting between them. This CDR3 contains 12 residues. The germline CDR1 and CDR2 sequences are LNHNV and YYDKDF (reference sequence). CDR3 amino acids: CATSRDRREQFF. The CDR3 DNA is TGTGCCACCAGCAGAGACCGGAGGGAGCAGTTCTTC. Complete variable domain (other parts from reference TRBV15 and TRBJ2-1): DAMVIQNPRYQVTQFGKPVTLSCSQTLNHNVMYWYQQKSSQAPKLLFHYYDKDFNNEADTPDNFQSRRPNTSFCFLDIRSPGLGDTAMYLCATSRDRREQFFGPGTRLTVL.

The V and J genes are TRBV7-2 and TRBJ2-6, with 8 bases identical to TRBD1. Germline loops: CDR1 SGHTA, CDR2 FQGNSA. J was trimmed by 1 base and V by 2 bases; bases with no gene match: 1. This CDR3 comprises 16 residues. The CDR3 sequence is CASSLTGGSGANVLTF. DNA of the CDR3: TGTGCCAGCAGCTTAACAGGGGGATCTGGGGCCAACGTCCTGACTTTC.

The gene calls are TRBV18 and TRBJ2-1; 11 bases align to TRBD2. CDR1 is KGHSH and CDR2 is LQKENI in the germline V gene. The J segment lost 9 bases and the V segment lost 1 base, leaving 8 bases of the junction unmatched. The CDR3 length is 16 residues. CDR3 loop: CASSPLAGGSIGEQFF. Here the CDR3 DNA reads TGTGCCAGCTCACCACTAGCGGGGGGGAGTATCGGTGAGCAGTTCTTC.

The chain combines TRBV5-4 with TRBJ2-7; TRBD1 agrees at 8 bases. The CDR3 covers 14 residues. The V and J ends lost 0 bases and 3 bases, in that order; junction bases with no gene match: 2. Germline-derived CDR1 and CDR2 are SGHNT and YYREEE (reference sequence). In DNA, the CDR3 is TGTGCCAGCAGCTTGGGCGGACAGGGCTACGAGCAGTACTTC. Amino acids: CASSLGGQGYEQYF.

This CDR3 reads CATSREFSFLDGYTF. The CDR3 DNA reads TGTGCCACCTCCCGGGAGTTTTCGTTTTTGGATGGCTACACCTTC. The chain uses TRBV15 and TRBJ1-2; D unclear. V lost 8 bases and J lost 6, with 22 bases in between. The CDR3 is made up of 15 amino acids. Germline CDR1 LNHNV, CDR2 YYDKDF (reference sequence).

The chain uses TRBV19 and TRBJ2-6; D unclear. Germline V gives CDR1 LNHDA, CDR2 SQIVND (reference sequence). CDR3 length: 16 residues. V shed 6 bases and J shed 0 bases, with 12 bases lying between them. In DNA form, the CDR3 reads TGTGCCAGTAGGAGAGACCTACTCTCTGGGGCCAACGTCCTGACTTTC. Protein: CASRRDLLSGANVLTF.

This chain links TRBV2 with TRBJ1-5; 7 bases map to TRBD1. After removal of 8 bases from V and 6 bases from J, the junction contained 10 bases not matched to a gene. There are 14 residues in the CDR3. Germline CDR1 and CDR2: SNHLY and FYNNEI. In DNA form, the CDR3 reads TGTGCCAGCGGACCGGACAGGACGGTTCAGCCCCAGCATTTT. This gives the protein CASGPDRTVQPQHF.

The CDR3 DNA is TGTGCCAGCAGCCCCAATGGGGGGTGGCAGACCCAGTACTTC. It yields the protein CASSPNGGWQTQYF. The chain employs TRBV5-6 and TRBJ2-5; TRBD2 is a possible D gene (6 bases). Per the germline V gene, CDR1 is SGHDT and CDR2 is YYEEEE. Trimming left V 4 bases short and J 6 bases short, with 16 bases between. The CDR3 runs to 14 residues.

CDR3 in amino acids: CASSRAGTGSYEQYF. CDR3 in DNA: TGTGCCAGCAGTCGGGCGGGGACAGGGTCCTACGAGCAGTACTTC. V usage is TRBV5-4 and J usage is TRBJ2-7, with TRBD1 matching 9 bases. Germline V lookup: CDR1 SGHNT, CDR2 YYREEE (reference sequence). V lost 5 bases and J lost 1; bases outside the gene matches: 7. The CDR3 runs 15 residues.

This clone is medium-sized in the sample. The chain carries TRBV11-3 and TRBJ1-1; 10 bases are a match to TRBD1. The germline CDR1 and CDR2 sequences are SGHNT and YENEEA. J lost 1 base, V lost 4 bases, and 3 bases had no gene match. CDR3 size: 15 residues. CDR3 loop: CASSSRTGGNTEAFF. CDR3 DNA: TGTGCCAGCAGCTCCCGGACAGGGGGGAACACTGAAGCTTTCTTT.

V is TRBV15 and J is TRBJ1-5; unclear D gene. Germline loops: CDR1 LNHNV, CDR2 YYDKDF (reference sequence). V was trimmed by 0 bases and J by 2 bases, leaving 11 bases between them. This CDR3 spans 16 amino acids. The CDR3 region is CATSRDQRMGNQPQHF. The DNA for the CDR3 is TGTGCCACCAGCAGAGATCAGAGGATGGGCAATCAGCCCCAGCATTTT.

The chain links TRBV29-1 to TRBJ1-4, with 8 bases that match TRBD1. The CDR3 is made up of 13 amino acids. V lost 7 bases, J lost 3 bases, and 4 bases stayed unmatched. CDR1 is SQVTM, CDR2 ANQGSEA, per germline. DNA for the CDR3: TGCAGCGCCCTGGACAGGGCTAATGAAAAACTGTTTTTT. It translates to CSALDRANEKLFF.

The chain combines TRBV19 with TRBJ1-2; no clear D. The CDR3 contains 14 residues. The germline gives CDR1 LNHDA, CDR2 SQIVND (reference sequence). V was pared by 5 bases and J by 6 bases, with 16 bases between. CDR3 sequence reads: CASSPWPPLDGYTF. The CDR3 DNA is TGTGCCAGTAGTCCCTGGCCGCCCCTGGATGGCTACACCTTC.

The gene calls are TRBV9 and TRBJ1-6; no firm D call. The CDR3 loop spans 14 amino acids. Germline values: CDR1 SGDLS, CDR2 YYNGEE. V gave up 3 bases and J gave up 9 bases, with 13 bases separating them. The CDR3 coding sequence is TGTGCCAGCAGCGGTGGAACAGCGGTTTCACCCCTCCACTTT. This codes for CASSGGTAVSPLHF.

The chain employs TRBV7-9 and TRBJ2-5; D is perhaps TRBD1 or TRBD2 (7 bases each). Trimming cost V 6 bases and J 2 bases, with 16 bases left between them. The CDR3 extends over 15 amino acids. Germline CDR1 is SEHNR and CDR2 is FQNEAQ (reference sequence). CDR3 sequence (DNA): TGTGCCAGCAGTTTTTGGGGGGGACAGCAAGAGACCCAGTACTTC. Translating gives CASSFWGGQQETQYF.

This chain uses TRBV7-3 with TRBJ1-1; D remains ambiguous. Trimming cost V 1 base and J 1 base, with 4 bases left between them. CDR1 is SGHTA and CDR2 is FQGTGA in the germline V gene. CDR3 length equals 13 residues. CDR3 nucleotides: TGTGCCAGCAGCTTAAGTGGGAACACTGAAGCTTTCTTT. Its protein is CASSLSGNTEAFF.

The genes are TRBV5-6 and TRBJ2-5; 9 nucleotides align to TRBD2. CDR3 length: 14 residues. Trimming took 0 bases from V and 6 from J; bases not matched to a gene: 3. Germline CDR1 SGHDT, CDR2 YYEEEE. CDR3 DNA sequence: TGTGCCAGCAGCTTGGTACTAGCGGGTCAGACCCAGTACTTC. This sequence encodes CASSLVLAGQTQYF.